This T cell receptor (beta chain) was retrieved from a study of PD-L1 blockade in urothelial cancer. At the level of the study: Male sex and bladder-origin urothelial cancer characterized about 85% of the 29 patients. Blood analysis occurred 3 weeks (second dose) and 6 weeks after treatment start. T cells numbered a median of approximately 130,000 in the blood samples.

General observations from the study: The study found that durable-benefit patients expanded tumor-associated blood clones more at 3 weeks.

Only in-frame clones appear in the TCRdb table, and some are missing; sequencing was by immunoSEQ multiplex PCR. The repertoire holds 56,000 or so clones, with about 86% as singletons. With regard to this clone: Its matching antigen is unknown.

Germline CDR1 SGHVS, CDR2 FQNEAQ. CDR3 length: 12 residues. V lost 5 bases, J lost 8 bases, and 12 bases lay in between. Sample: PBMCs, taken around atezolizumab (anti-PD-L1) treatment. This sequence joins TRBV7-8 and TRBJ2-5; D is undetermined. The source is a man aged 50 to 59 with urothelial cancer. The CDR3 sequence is CASSVQSNTQYF. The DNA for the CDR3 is TGTGCCAGCAGCGTACAGAGTAATACCCAGTACTTC.